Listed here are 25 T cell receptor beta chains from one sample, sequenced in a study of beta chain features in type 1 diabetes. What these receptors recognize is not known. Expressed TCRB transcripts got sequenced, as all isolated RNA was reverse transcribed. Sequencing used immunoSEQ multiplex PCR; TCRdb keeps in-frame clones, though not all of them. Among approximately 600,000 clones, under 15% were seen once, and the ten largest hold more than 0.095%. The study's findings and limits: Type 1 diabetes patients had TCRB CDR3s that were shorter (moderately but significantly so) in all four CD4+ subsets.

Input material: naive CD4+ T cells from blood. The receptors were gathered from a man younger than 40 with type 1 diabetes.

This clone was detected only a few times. The CDR3 reads CAIGVPEETQYF. CDR3 coding DNA: TGTGCCATCGGGGTACCCGAAGAGACCCAGTACTTC. The rearrangement uses TRBV10-3 and TRBJ2-5; D unclear. The CDR3 contains 12 residues. V was pared by 8 bases and J by 3 bases, with 10 bases between. CDR1 and CDR2 (germline): ENHRY, SYGVKD.

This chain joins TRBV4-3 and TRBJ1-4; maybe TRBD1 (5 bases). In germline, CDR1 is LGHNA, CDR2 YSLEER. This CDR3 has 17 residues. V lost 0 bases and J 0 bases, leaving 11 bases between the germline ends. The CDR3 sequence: CASSQDLGVATNEKLFF. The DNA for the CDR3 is TGCGCCAGCAGCCAAGATTTAGGGGTGGCAACTAATGAAAAACTGTTTTTT.

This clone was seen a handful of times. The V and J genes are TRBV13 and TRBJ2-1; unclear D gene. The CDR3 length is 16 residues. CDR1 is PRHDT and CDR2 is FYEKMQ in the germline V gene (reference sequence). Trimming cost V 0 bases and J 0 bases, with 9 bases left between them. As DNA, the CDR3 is TGTGCCAGCAGCTTAGGAGGGCCGAGCTCCTACAATGAGCAGTTCTTC. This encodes CASSLGGPSSYNEQFF.

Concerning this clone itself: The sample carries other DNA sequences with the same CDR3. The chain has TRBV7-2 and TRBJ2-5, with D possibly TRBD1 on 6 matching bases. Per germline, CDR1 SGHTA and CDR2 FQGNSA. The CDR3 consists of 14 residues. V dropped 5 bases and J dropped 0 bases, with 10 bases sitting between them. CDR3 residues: CASSPGTYQETQYF. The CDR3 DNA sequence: TGTGCCAGCAGCCCCGGGACATACCAAGAGACCCAGTACTTC.

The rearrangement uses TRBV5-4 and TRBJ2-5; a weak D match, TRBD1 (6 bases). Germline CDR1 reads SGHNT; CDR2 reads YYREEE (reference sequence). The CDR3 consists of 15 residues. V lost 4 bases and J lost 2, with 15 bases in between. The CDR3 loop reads CASSDYGQSQETQYF. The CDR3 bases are TGTGCCAGCAGCGACTATGGACAGTCACAAGAGACCCAGTACTTC.

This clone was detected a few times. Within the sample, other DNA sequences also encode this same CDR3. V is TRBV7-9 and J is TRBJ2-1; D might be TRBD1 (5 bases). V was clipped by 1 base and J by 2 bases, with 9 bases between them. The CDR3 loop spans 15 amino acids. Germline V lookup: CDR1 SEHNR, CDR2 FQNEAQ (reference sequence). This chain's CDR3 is CASSLGQGTYNEQFF. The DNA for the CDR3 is TGTGCCAGCAGCTTAGGCCAGGGTACCTACAATGAGCAGTTCTTC.

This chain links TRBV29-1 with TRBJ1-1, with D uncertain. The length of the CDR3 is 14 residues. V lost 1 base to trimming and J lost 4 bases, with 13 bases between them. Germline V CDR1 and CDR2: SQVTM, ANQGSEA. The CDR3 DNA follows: TGCAGCGTTGAAGTCCCAGGTCGAGTCACTGAAGCTTTCTTT. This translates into CSVEVPGRVTEAFF.

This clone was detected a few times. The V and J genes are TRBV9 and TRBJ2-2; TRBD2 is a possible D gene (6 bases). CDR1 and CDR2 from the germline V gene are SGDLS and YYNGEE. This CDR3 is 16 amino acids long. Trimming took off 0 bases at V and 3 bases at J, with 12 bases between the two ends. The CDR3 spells CASSVASGRYTGELFF. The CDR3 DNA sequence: TGTGCCAGCAGCGTAGCAAGCGGGCGCTACACCGGGGAGCTGTTTTTT.

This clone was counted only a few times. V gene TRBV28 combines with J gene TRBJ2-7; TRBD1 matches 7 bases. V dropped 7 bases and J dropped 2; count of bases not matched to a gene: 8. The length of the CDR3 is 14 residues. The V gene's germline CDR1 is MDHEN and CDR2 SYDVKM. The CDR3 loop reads CASTPFGTAYEQYF. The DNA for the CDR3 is TGTGCCAGCACCCCTTTCGGGACAGCCTACGAGCAGTACTTC. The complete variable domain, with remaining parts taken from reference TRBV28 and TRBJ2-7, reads DVKVTQSSRYLVKRTGEKVFLECVQDMDHENMFWYRQDPGLGLRLIYFSYDVKMKEKGDIPEGYSVSREKKERFSLILESASTNQTSMYLCASTPFGTAYEQYFGPGTRLTVT.

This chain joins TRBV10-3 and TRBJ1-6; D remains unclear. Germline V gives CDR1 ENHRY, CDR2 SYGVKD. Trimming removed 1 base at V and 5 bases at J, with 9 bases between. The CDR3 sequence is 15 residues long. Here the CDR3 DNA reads TGTGCCATCAGTGAGTATGACCTGAATAATTCACCCCTCCACTTT. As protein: CAISEYDLNNSPLHF.

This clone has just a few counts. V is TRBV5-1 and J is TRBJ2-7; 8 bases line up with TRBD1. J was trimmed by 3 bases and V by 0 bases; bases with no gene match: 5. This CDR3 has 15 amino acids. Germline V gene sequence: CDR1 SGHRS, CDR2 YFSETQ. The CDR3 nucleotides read TGCGCCAGCAGCTTGGGGCAGGGGGCGAACTACGAGCAGTACTTC. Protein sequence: CASSLGQGANYEQYF.

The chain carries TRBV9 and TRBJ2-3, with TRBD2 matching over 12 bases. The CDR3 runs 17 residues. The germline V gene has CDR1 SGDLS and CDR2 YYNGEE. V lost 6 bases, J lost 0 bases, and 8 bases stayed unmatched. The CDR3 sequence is CASNTLGLAGSTDTQYF. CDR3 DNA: TGTGCCAGCAACACACTTGGACTAGCGGGGAGCACAGATACGCAGTATTTT.

The CDR3 spells CASSSGQALGGYTF. The CDR3, as DNA: TGTGCCAGCAGTTCCGGACAGGCCCTGGGCGGCTACACCTTC. This chain joins TRBV6-6 and TRBJ1-2; 7 positions match TRBD1. V was pared by 4 bases and J by 8 bases, with 10 bases of the junction left unmatched. Per germline, CDR1 MNHNY and CDR2 SVGAGI (reference sequence). This CDR3 has 14 amino acids.

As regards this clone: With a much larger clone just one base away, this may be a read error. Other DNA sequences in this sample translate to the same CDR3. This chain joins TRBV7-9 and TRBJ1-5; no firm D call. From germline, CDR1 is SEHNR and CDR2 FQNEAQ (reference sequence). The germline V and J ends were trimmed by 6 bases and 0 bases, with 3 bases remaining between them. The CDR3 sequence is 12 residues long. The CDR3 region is CASSYSNQPQHF. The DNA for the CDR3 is TGTGCCAGCAGTTATAGCAATCAGCCCCAGCATTTT.

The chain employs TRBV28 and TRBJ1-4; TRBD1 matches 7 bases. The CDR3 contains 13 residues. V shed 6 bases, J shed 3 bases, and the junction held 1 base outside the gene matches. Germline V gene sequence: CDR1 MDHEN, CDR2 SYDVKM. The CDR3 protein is CASRQGSNEKLFF. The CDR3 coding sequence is TGTGCCAGCAGACAGGGGTCTAATGAAAAACTGTTTTTT.

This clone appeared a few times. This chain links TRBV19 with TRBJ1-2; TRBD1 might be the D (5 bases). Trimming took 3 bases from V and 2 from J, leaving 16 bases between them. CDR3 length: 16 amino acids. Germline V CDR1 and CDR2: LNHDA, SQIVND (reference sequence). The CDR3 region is CASSMPRSGHNYGYTF. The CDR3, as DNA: TGTGCCAGTAGTATGCCGCGCTCGGGGCACAACTATGGCTACACCTTC.

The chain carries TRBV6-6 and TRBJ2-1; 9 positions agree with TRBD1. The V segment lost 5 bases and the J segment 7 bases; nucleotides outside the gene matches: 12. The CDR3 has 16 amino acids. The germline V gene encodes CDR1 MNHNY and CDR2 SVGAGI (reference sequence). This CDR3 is CASSPPNRGPFNEQFF. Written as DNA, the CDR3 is TGTGCCAGCAGTCCCCCAAACAGGGGGCCTTTTAATGAGCAGTTCTTC.

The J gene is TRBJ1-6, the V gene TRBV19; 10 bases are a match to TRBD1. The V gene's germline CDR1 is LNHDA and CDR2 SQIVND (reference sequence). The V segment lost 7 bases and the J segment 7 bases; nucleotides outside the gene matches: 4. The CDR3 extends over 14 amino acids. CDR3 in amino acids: CASNDRGRNSPLHF. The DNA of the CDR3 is TGTGCCAGTAACGACAGGGGGCGAAATTCACCCCTCCACTTT.

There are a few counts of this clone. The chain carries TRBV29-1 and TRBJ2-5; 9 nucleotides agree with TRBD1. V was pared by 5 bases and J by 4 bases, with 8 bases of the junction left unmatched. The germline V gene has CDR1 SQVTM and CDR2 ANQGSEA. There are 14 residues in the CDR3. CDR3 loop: CSVPQGASPETQYF. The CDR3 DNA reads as TGCAGCGTTCCACAGGGGGCGAGTCCAGAGACCCAGTACTTC.

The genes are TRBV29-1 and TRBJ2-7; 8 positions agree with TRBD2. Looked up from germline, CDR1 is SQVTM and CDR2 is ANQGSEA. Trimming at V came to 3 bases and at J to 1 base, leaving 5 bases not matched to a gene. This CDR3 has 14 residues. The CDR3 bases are TGCAGCGTTGAGGCCCCTAGCGGGTCCTACGAGCAGTACTTC. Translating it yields CSVEAPSGSYEQYF.

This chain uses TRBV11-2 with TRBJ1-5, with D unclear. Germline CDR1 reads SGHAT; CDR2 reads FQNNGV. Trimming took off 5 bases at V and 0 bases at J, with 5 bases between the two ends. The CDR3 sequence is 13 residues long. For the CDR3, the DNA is TGTGCCAGCAGCCCCAATAGCAATCAGCCCCAGCATTTT. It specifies CASSPNSNQPQHF.

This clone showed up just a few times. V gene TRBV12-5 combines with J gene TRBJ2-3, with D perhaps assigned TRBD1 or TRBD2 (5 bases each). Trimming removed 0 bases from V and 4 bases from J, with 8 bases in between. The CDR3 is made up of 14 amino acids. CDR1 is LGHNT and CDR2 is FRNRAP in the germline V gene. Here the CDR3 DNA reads TGTGCTAGTGGTTTGGTAATGGGGGCAGATACGCAGTATTTT. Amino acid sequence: CASGLVMGADTQYF.

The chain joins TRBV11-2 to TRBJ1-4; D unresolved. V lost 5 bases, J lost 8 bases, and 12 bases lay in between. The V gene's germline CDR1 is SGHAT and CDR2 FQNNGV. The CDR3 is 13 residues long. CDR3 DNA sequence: TGTGCCAGCAGCCTCCCTCTGGGAGAAAAACTGTTTTTT. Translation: CASSLPLGEKLFF.

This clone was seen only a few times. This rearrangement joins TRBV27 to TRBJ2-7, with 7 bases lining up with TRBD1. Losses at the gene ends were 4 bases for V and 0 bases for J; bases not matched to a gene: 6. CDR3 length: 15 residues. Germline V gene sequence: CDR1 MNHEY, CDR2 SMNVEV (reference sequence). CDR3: CASSSRGLSSYEQYF. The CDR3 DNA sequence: TGTGCCAGCAGTTCTAGGGGGCTCAGCTCCTACGAGCAGTACTTC.

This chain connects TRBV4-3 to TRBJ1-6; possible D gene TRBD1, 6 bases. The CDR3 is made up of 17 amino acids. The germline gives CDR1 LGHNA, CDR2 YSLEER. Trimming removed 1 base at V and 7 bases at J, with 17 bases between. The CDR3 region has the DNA TGCGCCAGCAGCCAAGGGGGGATAGGGGGATGGAATTCACCCCTCCACTTT. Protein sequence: CASSQGGIGGWNSPLHF.